This is a list of T cell receptor beta chains from one sample in a study of cytomegalovirus exposure and HLA in healthy donors. Assay: immunoSEQ multiplex PCR; the TCRdb copy retains only in-frame clones and omits some. The data contain 100,000 or so clones, around three quarters of them singletons. The sequenced sample consisted of PBMCs. These receptors all come from a woman in her forties or fifties in good health and CMV-seropositive. CDR3s include the opening cysteine and the closing phenylalanine or tryptophan. A D gene is named only where the DNA matches it firmly. Size is omitted from some rows. Given values are once, few, many or a class for expanded clones.

V gene	clone size	D gene	J gene	CDR3 DNA	CDR3 protein
TRBV4-1	-	TRBD1	TRBJ1-1	TGCGCCAGCAGCTCAGCCGGGACAGGGGGCTTGAACACTGAAGCTTTCTTT	CASSSAGTGGLNTEAFF
TRBV6-1	-	-	TRBJ2-6	TGTGCCAGCAAGGGGAACGGGGCCAACGTCCTGACTTTC	CASKGNGANVLTF
TRBV19	-	-	TRBJ2-1	TGTGCCAGTAGTAAACCTAACGCGGGAAACGCTGAGCAGTTCTTC	CASSKPNAGNAEQFF
TRBV29-1	once	TRBD2	TRBJ2-1	TGCAGCGTTGAACGGCGGGAGGGTTTCTACAATGAGCAGTTCTTC	CSVERREGFYNEQFF
TRBV7-9	-	TRBD2	TRBJ2-7	TGTGCCAGCAGCCTCGGACTAGCGGTTTCCTACGAGCAGTACTTC	CASSLGLAVSYEQYF
TRBV5-1	-	TRBD1	TRBJ1-2	TGCGCCAGCAGCTTGGGGGACAGGGGAGGCTACACCTTC	CASSLGDRGGYTF
TRBV6-5	-	-	TRBJ1-2	TGTGCCAGCAGTTATGCGGGCTATGGCTACACCTTC	CASSYAGYGYTF
TRBV10-2	once	TRBD2	TRBJ2-7	TGCGCCAGCAGTGAGCCAGCGGGAGGCCTCAACGAGCAGTACTTC	CASSEPAGGLNEQYF
TRBV6-4	-	TRBD1	TRBJ2-5	TGTGCCAGCAGTCCGGGACAGGGAAAGACCCAGTACTTC	CASSPGQGKTQYF
TRBV5-1	-	TRBD1	TRBJ1-1	TGCGCCAGCAGCCAACAGGGGGCGAACACTGAAGCTTTCTTT	CASSQQGANTEAFF
TRBV25-1	-	TRBD1	TRBJ1-5	TGTGCCAGCAGGAACTCCGGGACAGGGGACGATAATCAGCCCCCGCATTTT	CASRNSGTGDDNQPPHF
TRBV19	-	TRBD2	TRBJ2-3	TGTGCCAGTAGTTCTCCGGGACTAGCGGGAGGCACAGATACGCAGTATTTT	CASSSPGLAGGTDTQYF
TRBV11-2	few	TRBD1	TRBJ2-4	TGTGCCAGCAGCCCAGACAGGGCCCCCAATCAGTACTTC	CASSPDRAPNQYF
TRBV6-6	few	TRBD1	TRBJ1-2	TGTGCCAGCAGTCGACAGGGGGCGCTTTATGGCTACACCTTC	CASSRQGALYGYTF
TRBV11-2	-	-	TRBJ2-1	TGTGCCAGCAGCTTAGCGGGACAAGTTTTACGTTACAATGAGCAGTTCTTC	CASSLAGQVLRYNEQFF
TRBV2	-	-	TRBJ2-7	TGTGCCAGCAGTCATGGGGGGTCCTACGAGCAGTACTTC	CASSHGGSYEQYF
TRBV18	-	-	TRBJ1-1	TGTGCCAGCTCCCCACCAACAGGGAGGAACACTGAAGCTTTCTTT	CASSPPTGRNTEAFF
TRBV10-3	-	TRBD1	TRBJ2-1	TGTGCCATCAGTGAAGGACAGGGAAGCTCCTACAATGAGCAGTTCTTC	CAISEGQGSSYNEQFF
TRBV5-6	-	-	TRBJ1-2	TGTGCCAGCAGCTCGGGGGGCCAAGGGGGAGGCTACACCTTC	CASSSGGQGGGYTF
TRBV10-2	-	-	TRBJ1-5	TGCGCCAGCACGGGCGGGAGCAATCAGCCCCAGCATTTT	CASTGGSNQPQHF
TRBV7-9	-	TRBD1	TRBJ2-7	TGTGCCAGCAGCTCCCGGGTAGGGGACAGGGGCCGCGAGCAGTACTTC	CASSSRVGDRGREQYF
TRBV4-1	-	-	TRBJ1-1	TGCGCCAGCAGCCAAGATCGAGGACAGAACACTGAAGCTTTCTTT	CASSQDRGQNTEAFF
TRBV7-9	-	-	TRBJ1-5	TGTTCCAGCAGCAATGAGCCGGGTTTATATGGTGATCAGCCCCAGCATTTT	CSSSNEPGLYGDQPQHF
TRBV7-3	-	-	TRBJ2-1	TGTGCCAGCAGAGGGGGTCGCGAGCAGTTCTTC	CASRGGREQFF
TRBV15	-	-	TRBJ2-7	TGTGCCACCAGCGGCGAACAGAGCTCCTACGAGCAGTACTTC	CATSGEQSSYEQYF
TRBV30	-	-	TRBJ1-2	TGTGCCAGTATAAAAAAACAGTCTAACTATGGCTACACCTTC	CASIKKQSNYGYTF
TRBV18	-	-	TRBJ1-4	TGTGCCAGCTCACCACTCCTTGGGGAGGTCGCTGAAAAACTGTTTTTT	CASSPLLGEVAEKLFF
TRBV2	-	TRBD1	TRBJ2-7	TGTGCCAGCAGTGCGGACAGGGGGCGCTTCTACGAGCAGTACTTC	CASSADRGRFYEQYF
TRBV25-1	-	-	TRBJ2-7	TGTGCCAGCAGTCTACGGGGGTTCGAGCAGTACTTC	CASSLRGFEQYF